The clone carrying this T cell receptor beta chain turned up a few times. The antigen remains unidentified. Trimming removed 10 bases at V and 5 bases at J, with 16 bases between. This CDR3 has 13 amino acids. The germline V gene encodes CDR1 MNHEY and CDR2 SVGEGT. The record originates from a study of tumor and adjacent non-tumor tissue in lung cancer. Study at large: The patients, around 9 men and about 5 women, were about 31 to 76 with stage I to III disease. Study observations and caveats: Shorter survival was associated with higher TCR diversity in tumors.

The template was RNA from unsorted bulk tissue. Distant lung tissue was collected more than 3 cm away from the tumor edge. Three rounds of nested PCR, following a modified ARM-PCR protocol, produced the TCRbeta library. TCRdb reanalysed the multiplex PCR reads using MiXCR and keeps one entry per CDR3 protein. Of 100,000 or so distinct CDR3 sequences listed, over 55% were seen once; the top ten hold about 19%. This sequence was found in a man aged 25-40 years with non-small cell lung cancer. This chain links TRBV6-2 or TRBV6-3 with TRBJ2-3; no firm D call. Input material: distant non-tumor lung tissue. The CDR3 bases are TGTGCCACGGTGGGGTCCAGAGGAGATACGCAGTATTTT. Translating it yields CATVGSRGDTQYF.